One and the same sample provided the 19 T cell receptor beta chains below, sequenced in a study of cytomegalovirus exposure and HLA in healthy donors. Sequencing used immunoSEQ multiplex PCR; TCRdb keeps in-frame clones, though not all of them. The sample gives some 150,000 clones, roughly 87% of which show up once; 3.5% to 5.5% is in the top ten. Material: PBMCs. All receptors come from a man aged 18 to 30 in good health and CMV-seropositive.

The chain employs TRBV9 and TRBJ1-3; D is possibly TRBD1 (5 bases). Germline values: CDR1 SGDLS, CDR2 YYNGEE. The CDR3 totals 15 residues. V was clipped by 4 bases and J by 0 bases, with 11 bases between them. The CDR3 sequence is CASSPQVSSGNTIYF. The CDR3 coding sequence is TGTGCCAGCAGCCCACAGGTCTCCTCTGGAAACACCATATATTTT.

V is TRBV5-1 and J is TRBJ1-6; perhaps TRBD1 as D (5 bases). Germline values: CDR1 SGHRS, CDR2 YFSETQ. This CDR3 is 14 amino acids long. The V gene lost 1 base and the J gene lost 7 bases, with 9 bases spanning the gap. The CDR3 is CASSLQGLNSPLHF. DNA for the CDR3: TGCGCCAGCAGCTTGCAGGGATTGAATTCACCCCTCCACTTT.

The chain is built from TRBV6-1 and TRBJ2-1; 9 positions agree with TRBD1. V dropped 8 bases and J dropped 5; count of bases not matched to a gene: 7. The germline CDR1 and CDR2 sequences are MNHNS and SASEGT. The CDR3 consists of 14 residues. CDR3 protein: CASCPGTGNNEQFF. The CDR3 nucleotides read TGTGCCAGCTGTCCCGGGACAGGGAACAATGAGCAGTTCTTC.

This clone was counted once. This rearrangement joins TRBV9 to TRBJ2-1; TRBD1 might be the D (5 bases). The V end was cut by 1 base, the J end by 3 bases, with 8 bases between. The V gene's germline CDR1 is SGDLS and CDR2 YYNGEE. The CDR3 has 14 residues. The CDR3 DNA is TGTGCCAGCAGCGTAACCGGACACTACAATGAGCAGTTCTTC. Protein: CASSVTGHYNEQFF.

This clone came up a few times. This rearrangement joins TRBV19 to TRBJ1-5, with TRBD1 identical over 8 bases. Germline CDR1 reads LNHDA; CDR2 reads SQIVND (reference sequence). The ends lost 3 bases at V and 5 bases at J; junction bases unmatched: 6. The CDR3 spans 15 residues. CDR3 in DNA: TGTGCCAGTAGTATGGAAGGACAGGGATATCAGCCCCAGCATTTT. Translating it yields CASSMEGQGYQPQHF.

The J gene is TRBJ1-2, the V gene TRBV30; a possible D gene is TRBD1 (6 bases). The ends were cut back, 0 bases at V and 2 bases at J, with 10 bases in the middle. CDR1 and CDR2 (germline): GTSNPN, SVGIG (reference sequence). The CDR3 runs 14 residues. CDR3 nucleotide sequence: TGTGCCTGGAGTGTACAGGGTGGCAACTATGGCTACACCTTC. Its protein is CAWSVQGGNYGYTF.

The V call is TRBV19, the J call TRBJ2-3, with D hard to call. CDR3 length: 15 amino acids. The ends were cut back, 1 base at V and 3 bases at J, with 11 bases in the middle. Germline loops: CDR1 LNHDA, CDR2 SQIVND (reference sequence). The CDR3 region is CASSIGLARTDTQYF. The CDR3 bases are TGTGCCAGTAGTATAGGGTTAGCCCGAACAGATACGCAGTATTTT.

The chain has TRBV11-2 and TRBJ2-1, with 10 positions matching TRBD2. V trimming: 6 bases; J trimming: 7 bases; junction bases outside the gene matches: 9. Germline values: CDR1 SGHAT, CDR2 FQNNGV. This CDR3 has 15 residues. The CDR3 DNA follows: TGTGCCAGCAGTCTCCTCTCTAGCGGGAGAAATGAGCAGTTCTTC. Protein sequence: CASSLLSSGRNEQFF.

This clone has ten or more counts. The chain has TRBV18 and TRBJ2-2; TRBD1 agrees at 7 bases. Germline V gene sequence: CDR1 KGHSH, CDR2 LQKENI. Trimming cost V 5 bases and J 2 bases; bases outside gene matches: 5. This CDR3 spans 15 amino acids. In nucleotides, the CDR3 is TGTGCCAGCTCAGGTACAGGGGTAAACACCGGGGAGCTGTTTTTT. Protein product: CASSGTGVNTGELFF. The complete variable domain, with remaining parts taken from reference TRBV18 and TRBJ2-2, reads NAGVMQNPRHLVRRRGQEARLRCSPMKGHSHVYWYRQLPEEGLKFMVYLQKENIIDESGMPKERFSAEFPKEGPSILRIQQVVRGDSAAYFCASSGTGVNTGELFFGEGSRLTVL.

The chain uses TRBV5-1 and TRBJ2-1; 9 nucleotides line up with TRBD1. The CDR3 is 15 amino acids. V shed 2 bases and J 6 bases; nucleotides not matched to a gene: 6. CDR1 is SGHRS, CDR2 YFSETQ, per germline. CDR3 in amino acids: CASSFPGQGSNEQFF. CDR3 nucleotides: TGCGCCAGCAGCTTCCCGGGACAGGGCTCCAATGAGCAGTTCTTC.

This clone was counted a few times. The CDR3 sequence is CAWIVYQVLQPQHF. The CDR3 DNA reads TGTGCCTGGATTGTTTATCAGGTTTTACAGCCCCAGCATTTT. The chain couples TRBV30 to TRBJ1-5; D ambiguous. Germline V CDR1 and CDR2: GTSNPN, SVGIG (reference sequence). The V and J ends lost 4 bases and 7 bases respectively, with 17 bases between them. This CDR3 contains 14 residues.

The chain combines TRBV27 with TRBJ2-5, with 7 bases lining up with TRBD2. Germline-derived CDR1 and CDR2 are MNHEY and SMNVEV (reference sequence). The V segment lost 2 bases and the J segment 2 bases; nucleotides outside the gene matches: 5. This CDR3 region has 15 residues. CDR3 nucleotides: TGTGCCAGCAGTTTAAGGTATAGCGGGCAAGAGACCCAGTACTTC. This encodes CASSLRYSGQETQYF.

This chain links TRBV2 with TRBJ2-1, with D hard to call. The CDR3 length is 14 residues. Trimming left V 7 bases short and J 1 base short, with 11 bases between. Germline values: CDR1 SNHLY, CDR2 FYNNEI. CDR3 sequence (DNA): TGTGCCAGCAAGTACACAGAGTCCTACAATGAGCAGTTCTTC. Residues: CASKYTESYNEQFF.

In this sample, this clone turned up once. The rearrangement links TRBV2 to TRBJ2-3; TRBD2 might be the D (6 bases). V was shortened by 6 bases and J by 6 bases, with 10 bases between the two germline ends. This CDR3 region has 12 residues. The germline gives CDR1 SNHLY, CDR2 FYNNEI. The chain's CDR3 is CASSSGVDTQYF. CDR3 DNA sequence: TGTGCCAGCAGCTCGGGGGTTGATACGCAGTATTTT. The variable domain in full, with the rest retrieved from reference TRBV2 and TRBJ2-3, is EPEVTQTPSHQVTQMGQEVILRCVPISNHLYFYWYRQILGQKVEFLVSFYNNEISEKSEIFDDQFSVERPDGSNFTLKIRSTKLEDSAMYFCASSSGVDTQYFGPGTRLTVL.

Notes on this clone: Relative to the germline gene, one junction end is altered; a read error may explain this. The J gene is TRBJ1-3, the V gene TRBV5-4; the D gene is possibly TRBD1 (5 bases). In germline, CDR1 is SGHNT, CDR2 YYREEE (reference sequence). This CDR3 is built from 12 residues. CDR3 protein: CASSSNTGGLHF. The CDR3 bases are TGTGCCAGCAGCTCTAACACGGGGGGGTTACATTTT.

V and J are TRBV2 and TRBJ2-7; TRBD2 matches at 7 bases. CDR1 and CDR2 from the germline V gene are SNHLY and FYNNEI. CDR3 length equals 15 residues. V shed 4 bases and J 0 bases; nucleotides not matched to a gene: 6. The CDR3 DNA reads as TGTGCCAGCAGTGGGGGGGGGAGCCCCTCCTACGAGCAGTACTTC. Translation: CASSGGGSPSYEQYF.

The J gene is TRBJ1-3, the V gene TRBV9; perhaps TRBD1 as D (5 bases). Trimming took 4 bases from V and 4 from J, leaving 18 bases between them. This CDR3 is built from 16 residues. Germline CDR1 SGDLS, CDR2 YYNGEE. CDR3 in amino acids: CASSPLAGERGNTIYF. The CDR3 bases are TGTGCCAGCAGCCCCCTAGCGGGGGAAAGAGGAAACACCATATATTTT. Complete variable domain (other parts from reference TRBV9 and TRBJ1-3): DSGVTQTPKHLITATGQRVTLRCSPRSGDLSVYWYQQSLDQGLQFLIQYYNGEERAKGNILERFSAQQFPDLHSELNLSSLELGDSALYFCASSPLAGERGNTIYFGEGSWLTVV.

The chain has TRBV6-5 and TRBJ1-5; D is possibly TRBD1 (5 bases). Germline CDR1 is MNHEY and CDR2 is SVGAGI. V lost 5 bases, J lost 1 base, and 9 bases lay in between. The CDR3 totals 14 residues. CDR3 region: CASSGGSSNQPQHF. Written as DNA, the CDR3 is TGTGCCAGCAGTGGGGGGAGCAGCAATCAGCCCCAGCATTTT.

This chain connects TRBV19 to TRBJ1-4; 9 bases line up with TRBD1. V trimming: 3 bases; J trimming: 7 bases; junction bases outside the gene matches: 3. Germline CDR1 LNHDA, CDR2 SQIVND (reference sequence). The CDR3 extends over 14 amino acids. CDR3 bases: TGTGCCAGTAGTATCGGGGACAGGGTTGAAAAACTGTTTTTT. Its translation is CASSIGDRVEKLFF.